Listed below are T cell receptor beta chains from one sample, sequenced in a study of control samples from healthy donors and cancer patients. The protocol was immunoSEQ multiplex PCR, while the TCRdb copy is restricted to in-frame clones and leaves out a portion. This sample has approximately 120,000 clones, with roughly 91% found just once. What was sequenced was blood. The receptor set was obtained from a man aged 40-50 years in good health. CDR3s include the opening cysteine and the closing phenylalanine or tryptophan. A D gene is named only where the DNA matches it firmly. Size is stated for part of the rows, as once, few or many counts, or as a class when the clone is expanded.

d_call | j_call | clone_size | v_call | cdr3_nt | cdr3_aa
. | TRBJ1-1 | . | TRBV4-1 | TGCGCCAGCAGCCATTCCGGCAGGGGAGGTTTCACTGAAGCTTTCTTT | CASSHSGRGGFTEAFF
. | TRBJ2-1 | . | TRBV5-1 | TGCGCCAGCTGGGGGCAAGAAACCTACTACAATGAGCAGTTCTTC | CASWGQETYYNEQFF
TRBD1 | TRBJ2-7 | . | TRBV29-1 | TGCAGCGTTTGGGCTTTCGACAGGGGGAACTACGAGCAGTACTTC | CSVWAFDRGNYEQYF
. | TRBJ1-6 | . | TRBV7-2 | TGTGCCAGCAGCTTAATACAGAGCTCCTATAATTCACCCCTCCACTTT | CASSLIQSSYNSPLHF
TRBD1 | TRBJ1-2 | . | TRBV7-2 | TGTGCCAGCAGCGCTACAGGGGGCGCTTTGCCTGGCTACACCTTC | CASSATGGALPGYTF
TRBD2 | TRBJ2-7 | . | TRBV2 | TGTGCCAGCAGTGAGACTAGCGGGGAGATCTACGAGCAGTACTTC | CASSETSGEIYEQYF
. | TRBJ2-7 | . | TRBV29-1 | TGCAGCGTTGCGCGGTCGTTGTCCTACGAGCAGTACTTC | CSVARSLSYEQYF
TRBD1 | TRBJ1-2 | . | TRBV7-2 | TGTGCCAGCAGCTTAGAAAGGACAGGCAACTATGGCTACACCTTC | CASSLERTGNYGYTF
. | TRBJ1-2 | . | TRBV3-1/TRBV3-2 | TGTGCCAGCAGCCCCCTAGTAAGGGGTGGGGGACCCTATGGCTACACCTTC | CASSPLVRGGGPYGYTF
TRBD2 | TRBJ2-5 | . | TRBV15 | TGTGCCACCCGGGGGGGCGGGGAGACCCAGTACTTC | CATRGGGETQYF
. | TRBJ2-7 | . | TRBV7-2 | TGTGCCAGCAGCTTTCAGTTGTCGCGGTACGAGCAGTACTTC | CASSFQLSRYEQYF
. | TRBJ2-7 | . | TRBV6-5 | TGTGCCAGCAGTTACTCGGACAGTTACTTCTACGAGCAGTACTTC | CASSYSDSYFYEQYF
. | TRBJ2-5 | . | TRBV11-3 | TGTGCCAGCAGCTTAGAAGAGGATAGGGTGGAGACCCAGTACTTC | CASSLEEDRVETQYF
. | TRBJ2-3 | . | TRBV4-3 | TGCGCCAGCAGCCGCGAGGGGGTAGCGTCTAGCACAGATACGCAGTATTTT | CASSREGVASSTDTQYF
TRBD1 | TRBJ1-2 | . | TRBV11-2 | TGTGCCAGCAGCATAAGTGGGACAGGGGCCGGGTATGGCTACACCTTC | CASSISGTGAGYGYTF
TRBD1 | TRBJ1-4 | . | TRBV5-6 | TGTGCCAGCAGCTTCCGGGACAGGGTTGTGGAAAAACTGTTTTTT | CASSFRDRVVEKLFF
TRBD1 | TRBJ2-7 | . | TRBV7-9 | TGTGCCAGCAGCTCCCCCGGGACAGGGGTCTACGAGCAGTACTTC | CASSSPGTGVYEQYF
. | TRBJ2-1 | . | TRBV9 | TGTGCCAGCAGCGTAGCCCCCTTCAAGAATGAGCAGTTCTTC | CASSVAPFKNEQFF
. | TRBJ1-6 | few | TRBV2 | TGTGCCAGCAAATCACAGGGCCCCTATAATTCACCCCTCCACTTT | CASKSQGPYNSPLHF
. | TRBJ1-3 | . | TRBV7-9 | TGTGCCAGCAGCTCTGTCCGACAGGTAACTGGAAACACCATATATTTT | CASSSVRQVTGNTIYF
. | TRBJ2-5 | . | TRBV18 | TGTGCCAGCTCACCACCGGGAGAGACCCAGTACTTC | CASSPPGETQYF
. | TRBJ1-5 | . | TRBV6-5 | TGTGCCAGCAGACCAGGGCTTAGCAATCAGCCCCAGCATTTT | CASRPGLSNQPQHF
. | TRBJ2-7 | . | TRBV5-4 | TGTGCCAGCAGCTTCATCCCGGGACACCCATTGGACTTC | CASSFIPGHPLDF
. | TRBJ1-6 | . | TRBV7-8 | TGTGCCAGCAGCTTATTGGGGGGATATAATTCACCCCTCCACTTT | CASSLLGGYNSPLHF
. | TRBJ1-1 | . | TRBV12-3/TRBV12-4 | TGTGCCAGCAGGTGGAACACTGAAGCTTTCTTT | CASRWNTEAFF
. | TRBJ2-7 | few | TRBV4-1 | TGCGCCAGCAGCCGGCCCTCGGCTGTTTTCTCCTACGAGCAGTACTTC | CASSRPSAVFSYEQYF
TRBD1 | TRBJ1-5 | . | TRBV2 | TGTGCCAGCAGTGATTGGGACAGGGGGAGAAATCAGCCCCAGCATTTT | CASSDWDRGRNQPQHF
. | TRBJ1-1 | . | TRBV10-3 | TGTGCCATCAGTCCAGGGGCTGGGGACACTGAAGCTTTCTTT | CAISPGAGDTEAFF
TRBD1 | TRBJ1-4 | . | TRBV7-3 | TGTGCCAGCAGCTTAATGGGCAAACCGGGACAGGGGACGGAAAAACTGTTTTTT | CASSLMGKPGQGTEKLFF
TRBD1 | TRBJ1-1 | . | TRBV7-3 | TGTGCCAGCAGCCCAGGGGGACAGGGGGACACTGAAGCTTTCTTT | CASSPGGQGDTEAFF
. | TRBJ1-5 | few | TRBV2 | TGTGCCTCTTCATCGGAGGGGAGCAATCAGCCCCAGCATTTT | CASSSEGSNQPQHF
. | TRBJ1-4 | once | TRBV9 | TGTGCCAGCAGCGTGGTCGAGCAGGATGAAAAACTGTTTTTT | CASSVVEQDEKLFF
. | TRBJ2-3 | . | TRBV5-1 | TGCGCCAGCAGCTTGGTGGGCAACCTGGCGCAGTATTTT | CASSLVGNLAQYF
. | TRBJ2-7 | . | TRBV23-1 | TGCGCCAGCAGTCAGAAATCACAGGGCGACGAGCAGTACTTC | CASSQKSQGDEQYF
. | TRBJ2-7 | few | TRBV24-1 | TGTGCCACCAGTGATTCTCGACGGCGCTCCTACGAGCAGTACTTC | CATSDSRRRSYEQYF
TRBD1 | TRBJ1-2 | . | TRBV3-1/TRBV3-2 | TGTGCCAGCAGCCAAAGTACGACAGGGGTTTATGGCTACACCTTC | CASSQSTTGVYGYTF
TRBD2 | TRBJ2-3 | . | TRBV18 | TGTGCCAGCCAACGCTCAGCGGGGGGCACAGATACGCAGTATTTT | CASQRSAGGTDTQYF
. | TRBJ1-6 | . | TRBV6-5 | TGTGCCAGCAACGGCAGCAATTCACCCCTCCACTTT | CASNGSNSPLHF
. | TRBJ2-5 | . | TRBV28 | TGTGCCAGCAGCCTCCCGACCGCTTTTACGGAGACCCAGTACTTC | CASSLPTAFTETQYF
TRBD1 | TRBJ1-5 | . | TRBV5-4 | TGTGCCAGCAGGACAGGGCTCAATCAGCCCCAGCATTTT | CASRTGLNQPQHF
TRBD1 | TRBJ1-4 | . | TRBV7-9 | TGTGCCAGCAGCCTAACAGGGGGGGTATGGGAAAAACTGTTTTTT | CASSLTGGVWEKLFF
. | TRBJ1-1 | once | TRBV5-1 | TGCGCCAGCAGCTTGGCCGGGAGATCAGAAGCTTTCTTT | CASSLAGRSEAFF
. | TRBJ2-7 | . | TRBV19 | TGTGCCAGTAGTACCAGGACGGACGAGCAGTACTTC | CASSTRTDEQYF
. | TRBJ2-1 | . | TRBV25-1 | TGTGCCAGCAGTGAGGGGGCGGCCCTGCTGTCGGATGAGCAGTTCTTC | CASSEGAALLSDEQFF
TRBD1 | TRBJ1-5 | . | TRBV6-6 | TGTGCCAGCAGTTCCGGGACAGGTGTTAGCAATCAGCCCCAGCATTTT | CASSSGTGVSNQPQHF
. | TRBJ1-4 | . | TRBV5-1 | TGCGCCAGCAGCCAGCATGGAGAAAAACTGTTTTTT | CASSQHGEKLFF
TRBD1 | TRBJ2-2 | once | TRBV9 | TGTGCCAGCAGACAAGACCTGATTGAATACAGGGGTCCCACCGGGGAGCTGTTTTTT | CASRQDLIEYRGPTGELFF
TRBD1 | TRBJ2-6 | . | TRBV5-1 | TGCGCCAGCAGCACCTGGACAGGTCTTGGGGCCAACGTCCTGACTTTC | CASSTWTGLGANVLTF
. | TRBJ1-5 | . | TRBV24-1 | TGTGCCACCAGTGATGCCGGGACGGGCAATCAGCCCCAGCATTTT | CATSDAGTGNQPQHF
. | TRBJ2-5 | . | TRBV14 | TGTGCCAGCAGCCAAGTTGGGGGGTGGACGGCAGAGACCCAGTACTTC | CASSQVGGWTAETQYF
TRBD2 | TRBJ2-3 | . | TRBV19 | TGTGCCAGTAGGGAGGGGAGGGGTACGCAGTATTTT | CASREGRGTQYF
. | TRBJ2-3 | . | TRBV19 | TGTGCCAGTAGTATGCCGGCAGATACGCAGTATTTT | CASSMPADTQYF
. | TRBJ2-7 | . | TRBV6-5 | TGTGCCAGCACGGGAGACAGCTCCTACGAGCAGTACTTC | CASTGDSSYEQYF
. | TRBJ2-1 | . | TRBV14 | TGTGCCAGCAAAAATCGGAACGGAAGCTACAATGAGCAGTTCTTC | CASKNRNGSYNEQFF
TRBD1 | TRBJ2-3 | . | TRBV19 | TGTGCCAGTGGTAGACAGGGGGGGCACACAGATACGCAGTATTTT | CASGRQGGHTDTQYF